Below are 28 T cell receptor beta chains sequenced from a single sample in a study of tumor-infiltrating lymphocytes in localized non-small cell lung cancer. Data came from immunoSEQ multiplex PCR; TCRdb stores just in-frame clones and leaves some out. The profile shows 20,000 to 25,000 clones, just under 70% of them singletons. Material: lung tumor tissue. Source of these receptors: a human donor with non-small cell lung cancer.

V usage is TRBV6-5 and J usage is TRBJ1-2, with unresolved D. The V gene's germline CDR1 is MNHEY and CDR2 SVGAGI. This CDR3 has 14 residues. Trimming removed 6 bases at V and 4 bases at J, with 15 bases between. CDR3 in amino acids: CASRQSIPPYGYTF. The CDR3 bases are TGTGCCAGCAGGCAGAGTATTCCCCCCTATGGCTACACCTTC.

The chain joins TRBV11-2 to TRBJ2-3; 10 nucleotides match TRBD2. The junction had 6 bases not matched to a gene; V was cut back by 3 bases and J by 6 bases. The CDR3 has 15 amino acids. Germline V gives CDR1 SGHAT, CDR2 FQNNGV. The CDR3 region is CASSLLAGERDTQYF. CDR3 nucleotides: TGTGCCAGCAGCTTGCTAGCGGGAGAACGGGATACGCAGTATTTT.

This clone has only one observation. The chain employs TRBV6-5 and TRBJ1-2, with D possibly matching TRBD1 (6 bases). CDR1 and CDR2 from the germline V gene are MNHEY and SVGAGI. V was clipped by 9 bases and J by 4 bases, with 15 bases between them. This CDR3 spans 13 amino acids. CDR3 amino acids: CARGHRVIYGYTF. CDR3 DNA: TGTGCCAGGGGTCACAGGGTGATCTATGGCTACACCTTC.

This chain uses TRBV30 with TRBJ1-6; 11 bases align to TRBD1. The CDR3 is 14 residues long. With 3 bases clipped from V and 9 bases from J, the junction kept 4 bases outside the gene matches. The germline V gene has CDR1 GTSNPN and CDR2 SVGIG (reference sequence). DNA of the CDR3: TGTGCCTGGAGGGGACAGGGGGGAGTTTCACCCCTCCACTTT. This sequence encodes CAWRGQGGVSPLHF.

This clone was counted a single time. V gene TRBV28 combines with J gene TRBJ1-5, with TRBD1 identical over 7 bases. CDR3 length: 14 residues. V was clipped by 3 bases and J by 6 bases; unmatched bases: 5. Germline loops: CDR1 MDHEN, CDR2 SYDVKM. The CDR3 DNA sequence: TGTGCCAGCAGTTTGACAGGGTGGGCTCAGCCCCAGCATTTT. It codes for CASSLTGWAQPQHF.

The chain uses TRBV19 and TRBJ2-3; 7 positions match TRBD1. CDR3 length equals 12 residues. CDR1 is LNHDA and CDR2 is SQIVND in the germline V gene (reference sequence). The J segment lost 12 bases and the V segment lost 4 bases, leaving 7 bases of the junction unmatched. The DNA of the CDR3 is TGTGCCAGTAGTACTCGGACAGGCCACCAGTATTTT. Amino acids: CASSTRTGHQYF.

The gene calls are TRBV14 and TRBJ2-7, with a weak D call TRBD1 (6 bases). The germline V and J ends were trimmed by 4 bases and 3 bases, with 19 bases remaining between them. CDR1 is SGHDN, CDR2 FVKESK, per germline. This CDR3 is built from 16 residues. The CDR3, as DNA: TGTGCCAGCAGCCCTAGAGGGGGACGGGAACGCTACGAGCAGTACTTC. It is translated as CASSPRGGRERYEQYF.

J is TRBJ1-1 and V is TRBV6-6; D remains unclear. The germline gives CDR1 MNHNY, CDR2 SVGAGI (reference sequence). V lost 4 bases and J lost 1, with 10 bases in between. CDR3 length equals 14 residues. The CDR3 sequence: CASSLLRENTEAFF. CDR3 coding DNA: TGTGCCAGCAGTTTATTGAGGGAGAACACTGAAGCTTTCTTT.

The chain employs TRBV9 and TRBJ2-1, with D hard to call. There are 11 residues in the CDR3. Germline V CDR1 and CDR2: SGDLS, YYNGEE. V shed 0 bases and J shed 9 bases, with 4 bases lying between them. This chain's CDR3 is CASSVEGEQFF. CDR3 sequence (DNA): TGTGCCAGCAGCGTAGAGGGTGAGCAGTTCTTC. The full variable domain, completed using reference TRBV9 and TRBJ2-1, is DSGVTQTPKHLITATGQRVTLRCSPRSGDLSVYWYQQSLDQGLQFLIQYYNGEERAKGNILERFSAQQFPDLHSELNLSSLELGDSALYFCASSVEGEQFFGPGTRLTVL.

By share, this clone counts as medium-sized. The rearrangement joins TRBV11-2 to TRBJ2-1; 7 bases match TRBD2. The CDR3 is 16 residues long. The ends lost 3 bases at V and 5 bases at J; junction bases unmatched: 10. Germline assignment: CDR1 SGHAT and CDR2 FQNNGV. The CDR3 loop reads CASSFAGLADDNEQFF. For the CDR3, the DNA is TGTGCCAGCAGCTTCGCGGGGCTAGCGGATGACAATGAGCAGTTCTTC. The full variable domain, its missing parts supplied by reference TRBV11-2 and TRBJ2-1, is EAGVAQSPRYKIIEKRQSVAFWCNPISGHATLYWYQQILGQGPKLLIQFQNNGVVDDSQLPKDRFSAERLKGVDSTLKIQPAKLEDSAVYLCASSFAGLADDNEQFFGPGTRLTVL.

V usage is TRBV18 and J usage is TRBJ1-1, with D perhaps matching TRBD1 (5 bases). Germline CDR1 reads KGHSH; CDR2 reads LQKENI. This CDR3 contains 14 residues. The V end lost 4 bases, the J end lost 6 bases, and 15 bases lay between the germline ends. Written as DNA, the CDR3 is TGTGCCAGCTCACAATTAGGGGCAGGCGCTGAAGCTTTCTTT. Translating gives CASSQLGAGAEAFF.

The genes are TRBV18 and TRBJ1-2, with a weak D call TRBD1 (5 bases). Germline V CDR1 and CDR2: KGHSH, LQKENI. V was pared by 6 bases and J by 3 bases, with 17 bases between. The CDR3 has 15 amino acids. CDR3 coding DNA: TGTGCCAGCTCTTTTCAGAGCGTAGGGGACTATGGCTACACCTTC. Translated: CASSFQSVGDYGYTF.

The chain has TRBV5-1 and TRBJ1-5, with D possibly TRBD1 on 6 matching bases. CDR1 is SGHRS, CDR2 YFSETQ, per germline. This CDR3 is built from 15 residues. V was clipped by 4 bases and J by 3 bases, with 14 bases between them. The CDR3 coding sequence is TGCGCCAGCAGCCCGAGCGACAGGACCAATCAGCCCCAGCATTTT. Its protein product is CASSPSDRTNQPQHF.

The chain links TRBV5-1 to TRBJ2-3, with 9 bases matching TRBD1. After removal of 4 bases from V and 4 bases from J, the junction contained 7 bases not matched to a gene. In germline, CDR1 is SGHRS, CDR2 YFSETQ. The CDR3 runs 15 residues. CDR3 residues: CASSRGQGAADTQYF. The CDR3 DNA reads TGCGCCAGCAGCCGGGGACAGGGAGCGGCAGATACGCAGTATTTT. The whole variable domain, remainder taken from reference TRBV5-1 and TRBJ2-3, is KAGVTQTPRYLIKTRGQQVTLSCSPISGHRSVSWYQQTPGQGLQFLFEYFSETQRNKGNFPGRFSGRQFSNSRSEMNVSTLELGDSALYLCASSRGQGAADTQYFGPGTRLTVL.

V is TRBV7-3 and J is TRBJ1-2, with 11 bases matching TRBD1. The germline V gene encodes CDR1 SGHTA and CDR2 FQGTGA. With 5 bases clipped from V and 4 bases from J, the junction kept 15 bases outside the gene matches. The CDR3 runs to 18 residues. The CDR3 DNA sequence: TGTGCCAGCAGCACCTGGACAGGGGGCTTGGTCGAGCGCTATGGCTACACCTTC. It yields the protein CASSTWTGGLVERYGYTF.

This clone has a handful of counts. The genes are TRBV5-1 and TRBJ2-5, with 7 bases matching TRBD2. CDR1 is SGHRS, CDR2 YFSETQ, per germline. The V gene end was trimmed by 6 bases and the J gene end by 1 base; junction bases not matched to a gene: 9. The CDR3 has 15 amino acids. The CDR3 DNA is TGCGCCAGCACCTCTAGCGGAGGGGCCCAAGAGACCCAGTACTTC. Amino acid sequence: CASTSSGGAQETQYF.

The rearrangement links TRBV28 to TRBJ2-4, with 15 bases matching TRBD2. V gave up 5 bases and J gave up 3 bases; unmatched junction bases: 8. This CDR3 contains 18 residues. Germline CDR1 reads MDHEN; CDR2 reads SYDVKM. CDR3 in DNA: TGTGCCAGCAGTCCAATTGGACTAGCGGGAGGGTACAAAAACATTCAGTACTTC. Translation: CASSPIGLAGGYKNIQYF.

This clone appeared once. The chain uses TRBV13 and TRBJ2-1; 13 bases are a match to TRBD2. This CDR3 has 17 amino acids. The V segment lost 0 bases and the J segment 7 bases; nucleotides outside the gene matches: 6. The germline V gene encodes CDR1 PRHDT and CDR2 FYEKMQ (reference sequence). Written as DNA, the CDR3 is TGTGCCAGCAGCTTAGGGGGACTAGCGGGGACTGAGAATGAGCAGTTCTTC. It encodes CASSLGGLAGTENEQFF.

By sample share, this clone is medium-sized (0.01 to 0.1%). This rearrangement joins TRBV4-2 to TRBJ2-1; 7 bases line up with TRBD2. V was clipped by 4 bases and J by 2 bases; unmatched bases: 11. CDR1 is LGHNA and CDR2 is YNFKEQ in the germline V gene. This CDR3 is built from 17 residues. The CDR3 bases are TGTGCCAGCAGCCGCTTAACACAGCGGGGCACCTACAATGAGCAGTTCTTC. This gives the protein CASSRLTQRGTYNEQFF.

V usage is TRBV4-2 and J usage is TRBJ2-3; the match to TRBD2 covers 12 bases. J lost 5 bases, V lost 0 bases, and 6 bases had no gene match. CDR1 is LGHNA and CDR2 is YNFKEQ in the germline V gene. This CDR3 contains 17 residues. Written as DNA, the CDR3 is TGTGCCAGCAGCCAAGATGCTAGCGGGAGGGCCATAGATACGCAGTATTTT. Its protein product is CASSQDASGRAIDTQYF.

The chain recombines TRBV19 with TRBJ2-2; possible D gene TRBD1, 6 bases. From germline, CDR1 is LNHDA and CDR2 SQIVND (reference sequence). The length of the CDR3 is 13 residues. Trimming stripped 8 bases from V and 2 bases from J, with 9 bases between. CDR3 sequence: CASGQINTGELFF. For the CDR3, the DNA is TGTGCCAGTGGACAGATAAACACCGGGGAGCTGTTTTTT.

CDR3 DNA: TGTGCCAGCAGTTCCAACGTGGCAGATACGCAGTATTTT. Amino acid sequence: CASSSNVADTQYF. V gene TRBV28 combines with J gene TRBJ2-3; no clear D gene. The CDR3 runs to 13 residues. Germline lookup yields CDR1 MDHEN and CDR2 SYDVKM. Trimming pared 4 bases from V and 4 bases from J, leaving 9 bases between.

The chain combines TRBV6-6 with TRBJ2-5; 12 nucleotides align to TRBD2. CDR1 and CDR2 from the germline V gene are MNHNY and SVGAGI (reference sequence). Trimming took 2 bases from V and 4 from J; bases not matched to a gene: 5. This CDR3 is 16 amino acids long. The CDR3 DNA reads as TGTGCCAGCAGTTACGGGCTAGCGGGAGGGTCAGAGACCCAGTACTTC. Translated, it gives CASSYGLAGGSETQYF.

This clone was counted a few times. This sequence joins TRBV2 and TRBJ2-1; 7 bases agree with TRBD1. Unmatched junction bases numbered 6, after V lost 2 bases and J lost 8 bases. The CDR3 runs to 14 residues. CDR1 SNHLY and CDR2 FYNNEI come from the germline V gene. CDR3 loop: CASSEQDRDHEQFF. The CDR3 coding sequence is TGTGCCAGCAGTGAACAAGACAGGGACCATGAGCAGTTCTTC.

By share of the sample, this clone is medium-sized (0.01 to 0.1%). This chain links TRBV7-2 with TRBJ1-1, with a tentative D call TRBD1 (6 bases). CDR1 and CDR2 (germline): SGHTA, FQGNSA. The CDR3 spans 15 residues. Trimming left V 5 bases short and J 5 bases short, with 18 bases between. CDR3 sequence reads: CASSPRTSRGTEAFF. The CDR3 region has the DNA TGTGCCAGCAGCCCCCGGACATCGAGGGGGACTGAAGCTTTCTTT.

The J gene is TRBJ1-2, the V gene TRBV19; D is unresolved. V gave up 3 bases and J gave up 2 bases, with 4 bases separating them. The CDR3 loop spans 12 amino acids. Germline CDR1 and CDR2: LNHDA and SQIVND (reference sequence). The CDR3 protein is CASSMTNYGYTF. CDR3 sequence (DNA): TGTGCCAGTAGTATGACGAACTATGGCTACACCTTC.

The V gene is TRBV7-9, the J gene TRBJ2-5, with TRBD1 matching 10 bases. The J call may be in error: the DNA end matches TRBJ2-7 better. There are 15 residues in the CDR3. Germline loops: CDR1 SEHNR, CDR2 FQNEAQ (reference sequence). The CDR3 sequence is CASSTRQGARYEQYF. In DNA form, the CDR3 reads TGTGCCAGCAGCACCCGACAGGGGGCTCGCTACGAGCAGTACTTC.

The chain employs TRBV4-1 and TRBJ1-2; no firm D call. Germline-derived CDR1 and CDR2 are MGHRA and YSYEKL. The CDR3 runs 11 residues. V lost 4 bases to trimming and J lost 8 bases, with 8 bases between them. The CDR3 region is CASSPGRGYTF. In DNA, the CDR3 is TGCGCCAGCAGCCCCGGCCGGGGCTACACCTTC.